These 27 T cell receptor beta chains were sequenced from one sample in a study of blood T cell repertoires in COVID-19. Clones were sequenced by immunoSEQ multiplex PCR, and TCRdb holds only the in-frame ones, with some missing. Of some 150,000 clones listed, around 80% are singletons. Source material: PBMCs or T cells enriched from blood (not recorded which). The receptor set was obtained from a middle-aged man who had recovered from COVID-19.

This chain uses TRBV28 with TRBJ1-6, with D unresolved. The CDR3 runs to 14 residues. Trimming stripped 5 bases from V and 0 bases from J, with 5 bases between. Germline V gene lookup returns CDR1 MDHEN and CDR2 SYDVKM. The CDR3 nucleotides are TGTGCCAGCAGTCCAAACTCCTATAATTCACCCCTCCACTTT. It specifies CASSPNSYNSPLHF.

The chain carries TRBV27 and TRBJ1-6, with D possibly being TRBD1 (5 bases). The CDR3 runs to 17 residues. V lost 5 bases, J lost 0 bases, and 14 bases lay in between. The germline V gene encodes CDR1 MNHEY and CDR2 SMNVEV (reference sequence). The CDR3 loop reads CASSRGLLSSYNSPLHF. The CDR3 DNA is TGTGCCAGCAGTCGGGGACTCCTAAGCTCCTATAATTCACCCCTCCACTTT.

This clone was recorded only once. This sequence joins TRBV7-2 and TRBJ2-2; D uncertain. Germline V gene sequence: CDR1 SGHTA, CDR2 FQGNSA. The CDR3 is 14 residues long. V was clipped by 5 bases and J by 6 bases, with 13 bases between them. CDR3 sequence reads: CASSPLRYAGELFF. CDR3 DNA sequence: TGTGCCAGCAGCCCCTTGAGGTACGCCGGGGAGCTGTTTTTT.

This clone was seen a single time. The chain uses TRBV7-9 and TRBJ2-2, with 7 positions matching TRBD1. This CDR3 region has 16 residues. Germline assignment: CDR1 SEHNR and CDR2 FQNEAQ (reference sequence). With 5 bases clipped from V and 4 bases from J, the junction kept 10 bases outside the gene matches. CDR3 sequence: CASSQRQGRRTGELFF. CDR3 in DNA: TGTGCCAGCAGCCAGCGACAGGGCCGGCGCACCGGGGAGCTGTTTTTT.

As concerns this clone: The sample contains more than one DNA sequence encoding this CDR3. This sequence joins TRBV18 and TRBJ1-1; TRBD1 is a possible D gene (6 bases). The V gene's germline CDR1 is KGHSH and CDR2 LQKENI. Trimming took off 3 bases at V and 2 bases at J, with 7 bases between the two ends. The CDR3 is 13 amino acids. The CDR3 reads CASSPGQNTEAFF. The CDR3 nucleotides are TGTGCCAGCTCACCGGGACAAAACACTGAAGCTTTCTTT.

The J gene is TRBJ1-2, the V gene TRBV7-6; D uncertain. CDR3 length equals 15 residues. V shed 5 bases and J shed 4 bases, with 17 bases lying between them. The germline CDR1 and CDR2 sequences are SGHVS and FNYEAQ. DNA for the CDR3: TGTGCCAGCAGCGGACCTTCGGCGGGTGGCTATGGCTACACCTTC. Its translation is CASSGPSAGGYGYTF.

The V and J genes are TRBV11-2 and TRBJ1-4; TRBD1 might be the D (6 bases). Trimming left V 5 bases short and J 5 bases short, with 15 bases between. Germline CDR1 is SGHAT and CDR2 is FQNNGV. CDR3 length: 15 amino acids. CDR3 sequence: CASSQSSGVNEKLFF. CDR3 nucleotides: TGTGCCAGCAGCCAAAGCTCAGGGGTAAATGAAAAACTGTTTTTT. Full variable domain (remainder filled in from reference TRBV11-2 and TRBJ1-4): EAGVAQSPRYKIIEKRQSVAFWCNPISGHATLYWYQQILGQGPKLLIQFQNNGVVDDSQLPKDRFSAERLKGVDSTLKIQPAKLEDSAVYLCASSQSSGVNEKLFFGSGTQLSVL.

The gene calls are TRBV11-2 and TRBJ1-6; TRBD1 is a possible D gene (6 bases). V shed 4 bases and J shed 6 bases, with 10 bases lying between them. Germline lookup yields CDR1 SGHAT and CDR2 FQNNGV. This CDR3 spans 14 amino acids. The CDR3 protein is CASSYGQTNSPLHF. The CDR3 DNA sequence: TGTGCCAGCAGCTATGGACAGACTAATTCACCCCTCCACTTT. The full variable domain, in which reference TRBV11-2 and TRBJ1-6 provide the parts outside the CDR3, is EAGVAQSPRYKIIEKRQSVAFWCNPISGHATLYWYQQILGQGPKLLIQFQNNGVVDDSQLPKDRFSAERLKGVDSTLKIQPAKLEDSAVYLCASSYGQTNSPLHFGNGTRLTVT.

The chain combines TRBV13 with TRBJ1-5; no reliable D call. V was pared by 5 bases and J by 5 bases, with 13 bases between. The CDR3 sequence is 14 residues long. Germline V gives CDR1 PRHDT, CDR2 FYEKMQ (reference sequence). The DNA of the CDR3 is TGTGCCAGCAGCCTCCGGGGAATGCATCAGCCCCAGCATTTT. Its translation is CASSLRGMHQPQHF.

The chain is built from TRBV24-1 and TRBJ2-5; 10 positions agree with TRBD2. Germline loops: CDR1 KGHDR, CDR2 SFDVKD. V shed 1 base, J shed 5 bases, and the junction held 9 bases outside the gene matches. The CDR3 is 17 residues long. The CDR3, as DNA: TGTGCCACCAGTGATTTTTGGTCTAGCGGGGGTAGGGAGACCCAGTACTTC. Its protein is CATSDFWSSGGRETQYF.

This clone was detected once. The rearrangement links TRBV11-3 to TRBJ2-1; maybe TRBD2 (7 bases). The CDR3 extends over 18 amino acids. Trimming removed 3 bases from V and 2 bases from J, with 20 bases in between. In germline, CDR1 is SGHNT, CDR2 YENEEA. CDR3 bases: TGTGCCAGCAGCTTGTGGGGGGCGGGGGACCGCCCCTACAATGAGCAGTTCTTC. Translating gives CASSLWGAGDRPYNEQFF.

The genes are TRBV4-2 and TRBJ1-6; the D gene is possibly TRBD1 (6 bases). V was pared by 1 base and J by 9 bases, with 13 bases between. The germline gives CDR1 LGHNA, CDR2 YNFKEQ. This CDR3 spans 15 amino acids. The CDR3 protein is CASSQASQGFSPLHF. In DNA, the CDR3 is TGTGCCAGCAGCCAAGCGTCCCAGGGGTTTTCACCCCTCCACTTT.

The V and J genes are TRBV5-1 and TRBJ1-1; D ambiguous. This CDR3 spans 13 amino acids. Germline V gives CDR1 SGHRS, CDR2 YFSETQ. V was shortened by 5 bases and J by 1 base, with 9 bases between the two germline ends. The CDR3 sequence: CASRAQENTEAFF. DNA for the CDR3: TGCGCCAGCAGGGCTCAGGAGAACACTGAAGCTTTCTTT.

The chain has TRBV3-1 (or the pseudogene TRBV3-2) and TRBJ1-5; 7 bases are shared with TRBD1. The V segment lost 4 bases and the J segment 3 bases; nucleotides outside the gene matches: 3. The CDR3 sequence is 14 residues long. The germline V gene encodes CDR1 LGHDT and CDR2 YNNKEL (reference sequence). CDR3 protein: CASSRGQVNQPQHF. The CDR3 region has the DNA TGTGCCAGCAGCCGAGGACAGGTCAATCAGCCCCAGCATTTT.

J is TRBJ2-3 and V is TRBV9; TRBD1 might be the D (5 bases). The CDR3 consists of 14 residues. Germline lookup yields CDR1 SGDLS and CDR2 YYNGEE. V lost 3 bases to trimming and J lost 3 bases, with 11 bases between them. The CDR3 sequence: CASSDQGRTDTQYF. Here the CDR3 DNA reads TGTGCCAGCAGCGATCAGGGTAGAACAGATACGCAGTATTTT.

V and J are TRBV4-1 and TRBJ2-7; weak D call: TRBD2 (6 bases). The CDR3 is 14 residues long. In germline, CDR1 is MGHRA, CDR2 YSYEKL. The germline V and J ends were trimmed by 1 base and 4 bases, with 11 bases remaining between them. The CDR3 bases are TGCGCCAGCAGCCAAGGACTAGGTTTGTACGAGCAGTACTTC. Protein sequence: CASSQGLGLYEQYF.

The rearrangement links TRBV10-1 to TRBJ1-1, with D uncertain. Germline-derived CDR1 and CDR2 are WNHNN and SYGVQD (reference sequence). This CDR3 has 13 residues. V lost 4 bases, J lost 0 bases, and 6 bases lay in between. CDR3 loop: CASSAHVNTEAFF. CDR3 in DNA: TGCGCCAGCAGTGCACACGTGAACACTGAAGCTTTCTTT.

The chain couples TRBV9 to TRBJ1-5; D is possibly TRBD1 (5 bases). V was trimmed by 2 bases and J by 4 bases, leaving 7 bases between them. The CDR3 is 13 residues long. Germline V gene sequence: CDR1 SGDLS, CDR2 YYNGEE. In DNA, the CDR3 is TGTGCCAGCAGCGTTCAGGGAAATCAGCCCCAGCATTTT. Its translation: CASSVQGNQPQHF.

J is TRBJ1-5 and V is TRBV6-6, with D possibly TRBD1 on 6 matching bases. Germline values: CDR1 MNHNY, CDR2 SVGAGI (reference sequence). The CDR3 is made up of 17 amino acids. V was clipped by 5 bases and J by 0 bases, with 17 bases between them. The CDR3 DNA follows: TGTGCCAGCAGTCGGAGGCGGGGGGCTGTTAGCAATCAGCCCCAGCATTTT. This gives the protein CASSRRRGAVSNQPQHF.

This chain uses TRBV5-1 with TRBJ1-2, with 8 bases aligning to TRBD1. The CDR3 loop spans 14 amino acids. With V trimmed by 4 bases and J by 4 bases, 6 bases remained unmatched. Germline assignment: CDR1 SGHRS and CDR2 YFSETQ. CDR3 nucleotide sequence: TGCGCCAGCAGCCCGACAGGGGAAACCTATGGCTACACCTTC. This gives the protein CASSPTGETYGYTF.

The CDR3 loop reads CASSLTDTNYGYTF. In DNA form, the CDR3 reads TGCGCCAGCAGCTTGACGGACACTAACTATGGCTACACCTTC. V and J are TRBV5-1 and TRBJ1-2; D is possibly TRBD1 (5 bases). Trimming took off 1 base at V and 0 bases at J, with 7 bases between the two ends. CDR1 and CDR2 from the germline V gene are SGHRS and YFSETQ. This CDR3 comprises 14 residues.

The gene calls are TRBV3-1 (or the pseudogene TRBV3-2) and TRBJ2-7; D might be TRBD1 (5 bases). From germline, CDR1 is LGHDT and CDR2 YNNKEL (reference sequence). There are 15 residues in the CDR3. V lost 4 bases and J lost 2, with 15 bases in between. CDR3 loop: CASSLSVGHTYEQYF. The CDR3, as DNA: TGTGCCAGCAGCCTAAGTGTGGGGCACACCTACGAGCAGTACTTC.

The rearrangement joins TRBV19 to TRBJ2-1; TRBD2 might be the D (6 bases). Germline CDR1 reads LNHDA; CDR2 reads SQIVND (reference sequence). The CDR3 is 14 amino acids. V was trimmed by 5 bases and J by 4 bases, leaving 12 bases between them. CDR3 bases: TGTGCCAGTAGTTTCCGGGACTGGTACAATGAGCAGTTCTTC. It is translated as CASSFRDWYNEQFF.

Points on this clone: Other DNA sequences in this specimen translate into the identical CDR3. CDR3: CASSQDGGYGYTF. Here the CDR3 DNA reads TGCGCCAGCAGCCAAGATGGGGGGTATGGCTACACCTTC. The V call is TRBV4-1, the J call TRBJ1-2; TRBD1 might be the D (5 bases). Trimming took 0 bases from V and 5 from J, leaving 7 bases between them. This CDR3 has 13 amino acids. Germline V CDR1 and CDR2: MGHRA, YSYEKL.

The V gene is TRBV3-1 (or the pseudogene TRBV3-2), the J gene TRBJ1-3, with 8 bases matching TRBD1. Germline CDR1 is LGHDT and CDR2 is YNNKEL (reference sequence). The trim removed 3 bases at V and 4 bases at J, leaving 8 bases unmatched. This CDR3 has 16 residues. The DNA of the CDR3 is TGTGCCAGCAGCCAGACGCTCCGGGACAGGGGAAACACCATATATTTT. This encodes CASSQTLRDRGNTIYF.

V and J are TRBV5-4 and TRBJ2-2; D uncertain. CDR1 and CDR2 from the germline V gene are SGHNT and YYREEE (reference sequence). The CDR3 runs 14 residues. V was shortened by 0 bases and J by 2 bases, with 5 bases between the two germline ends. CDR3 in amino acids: CASSLGGNTGELFF. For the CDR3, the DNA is TGTGCCAGCAGCTTGGGAGGTAACACCGGGGAGCTGTTTTTT. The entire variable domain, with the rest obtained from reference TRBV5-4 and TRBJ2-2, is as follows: ETGVTQSPTHLIKTRGQQVTLRCSSQSGHNTVSWYQQALGQGPQFIFQYYREEENGRGNFPPRFSGLQFPNYSSELNVNALELDDSALYLCASSLGGNTGELFFGEGSRLTVL.

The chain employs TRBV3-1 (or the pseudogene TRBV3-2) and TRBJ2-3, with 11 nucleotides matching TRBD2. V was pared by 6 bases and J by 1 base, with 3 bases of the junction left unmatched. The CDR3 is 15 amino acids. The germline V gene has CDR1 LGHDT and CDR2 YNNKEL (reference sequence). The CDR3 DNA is TGTGCCAGCAGTCCTAGCGGGGGGCGCACAGATACGCAGTATTTT. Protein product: CASSPSGGRTDTQYF.